Below are 4 T cell receptor beta chains sequenced from a single sample in a study of T-cell memory formation after mild COVID-19. TCRdb re-called the 5' RACE reads through MiXCR, storing one row per CDR3 protein. The table has approximately 300,000 distinct CDR3 sequences, approximately 15% seen once. Sequenced material: PBMCs or a T cell subset sorted from them (not recorded which). The receptors come from a man in his late teens or twenties who had mild COVID-19 (a few samples of this study predate the infection). Cell type and time point are not known.

This clonotype was observed at least ten times. This chain connects TRBV5-1 to TRBJ1-4; maybe TRBD1 (5 bases). Trimming cost V 4 bases and J 6 bases, with 13 bases left between them. The germline gives CDR1 SGHRS, CDR2 YFSETQ. The CDR3 is made up of 14 amino acids. CDR3 nucleotides: TGCGCCAGCAGCATGTCCGGGACGGATGAAAAACTGTTTTTT. Translated: CASSMSGTDEKLFF.

The chain employs TRBV30 and TRBJ1-5; D unclear. Germline V gene data show CDR1 as GTSNPN and CDR2 as SVGIG (reference sequence). V was clipped by 0 bases and J by 6 bases, with 12 bases between them. The CDR3 is 14 amino acids. This CDR3 is CAWSVLGEGQPQHF. CDR3 in DNA: TGTGCCTGGAGTGTCCTCGGGGAGGGTCAGCCCCAGCATTTT.

The table lists this clonotype with a few counts. The chain joins TRBV12-3 or TRBV12-4 to TRBJ1-1; D call uncertain. The CDR3 totals 13 residues. The V end was cut by 2 bases, the J end by 7 bases, with 11 bases between. In DNA form, the CDR3 reads TGTGCCAGCAGTTTAAACCCGGTTGGTGAAGCTTTCTTT. Amino acids: CASSLNPVGEAFF.

This clonotype was counted only a few times. The chain recombines TRBV11-2 with TRBJ2-3; D is ambiguous. With 11 bases removed from V and 4 bases from J, the gap between germline ends came to 7 bases. The germline gives CDR1 SGHAT, CDR2 FQNNGV. CDR3 length: 10 residues. Here the CDR3 DNA reads TGTGCCCTTAGATCAGATACGCAGTATTTT. It codes for CALRSDTQYF.